This T cell receptor (beta chain) came from a study of human T cells and chemical hapten exposure (dated by TCRdb to about 2021). Broadly, across the study: For sensitization, 2% DPC in acetone was applied to a roughly 2 cm by roughly 2 cm area of upper inner arm skin. Most of the patients in the cohort were female, and the cohort covered alopecia areata with under or over 50% scalp involvement, alopecia totalis and alopecia universalis. Roughly 30 alopecia patients provided blood for TCR sequencing at one to four time points (pre-sensitization, 2, 6 and 24 weeks). Throughout the study period of about 23 weeks, patients also received therapeutic DPC doses to the scalp every week. Peripheral blood TCR repertoire changes were tracked in vivo in alopecia patients during primary and secondary sensitization to the hapten diphenylcyclopropenone (DPC). Patch testing was done on the upper back using Finn chambers containing 0.01% DPC, and results were scored after 6 days according to International Contact Dermatitis Research Group standards. Blood was sampled from patients pre-sensitization (week 0) and at 2, 6 and about 24 weeks after DPC sensitization. Libraries were combined into a pool for sequencing, and differences in TCR yield between samples came mainly from small differences in library volumes within the pool.

The time point label here, explained by the study, means: patch test 1, 2 weeks after DPC sensitization. This sample's treatment or condition label indicates: therapeutic diphenylcyclopropenone sensitization with weekly scalp DPC. Blood at each patch-test visit was drawn before the patch test was applied. Patients were eligible if aged 18 to 70, diagnosed with alopecia and judged suitable for DPC therapy, and pregnant patients were excluded. Total RNA was extracted from unfractionated whole blood that had been collected in Tempus Blood RNA tubes. To note about this clonotype: Its antigen remains undetermined. Base quality data are lacking; no much larger clone is found one base away.

The library was made by RACE. Sequenced using a NextSeq 500. During library preparation, unique molecular identifiers were attached to individual cDNA molecules so that TCRs could be counted quantitatively and reproducibly. From each blood RNA sample, both TCR alpha and TCR beta chains were sequenced. Under the source paper's analysis protocol: The median number of TCRs per sample was some 100,000, ranging from about 20,000 to 700,000. The Decombinator software suite was used to annotate the V, J and CDR3 of the TCR reads. To make PS versus PT1 abundance plots, every sample was subsampled to the same number of TCRs (28,000). Expanded TCRs were defined as absent before sensitization and observed at least eight times at the 2-week time point. The public reads were run again by TCRdb, first through fastp at Q25 and then through MiXCR, and only productive beta chains were kept. Rows merge per CDR3 protein into single entries with the most common DNA and genes. Clone size and V and J calls follow TCRdb, not the original study. The sample contains more than 65,000 distinct CDR3 sequences, approximately 35% of them found a single time. About 8.9% of the sample lies in the top ten.

The research as a whole found: DPC sensitization did not change how many TCRs were above 1 in 1000 frequency, and no evidence was found of alterations in global repertoire structure. Because all patients had alopecia, a presumed autoimmune disease, the immune response of the patients might differ from that of healthy individuals. Expanded TCRs formed significantly more large CDR3 similarity clusters than pre-sensitization or healthy control sets, consistent with antigen-driven responses. Patch test score correlated positively with the number of PT1 expanded TCRs, reaching significance at thresholds 8, 16 and 32 but not at 4. Repeated subsampling changed both the strength of the expansion versus patch-test correlation and the threshold at which the correlation became significant.

V lost 3 bases and J lost 4 bases, and the count of bases not matched to a germline gene is 8. The germline V gene encodes CDR1 MNHEY and CDR2 SMNVEV (reference sequence). The CDR3 goes from the cysteine to the phenylalanine over 16 residues. The sequence is cut down to CDR3 DNA, 48 bases in frame from base 1. The receptor was isolated from a man in his forties with alopecia areata. Some clones in this sample may be carry-over from other donors' samples. Rearrangement joined TRBV27 to TRBJ1-4; TRBD1 aligns with 7 central bases. The sample consisted of whole blood, taken in connection with sensitization to the hapten diphenylcyclopropenone (DPC). The nucleotides are TGTGCCAGCAGTTTTCTCGTCAGGGGGTATAATGAAAAACTGTTTTTT. This translates into CASSFLVRGYNEKLFF.